This T cell receptor beta chain derives from a study of cytotoxic CD8 clonotypes in ibrutinib-treated CLL. Across the study: Once treatment had gone on for a median of around 13 months, range 6 to 36, response samples were drawn.

Germline V gene data show CDR1 as LNHDA and CDR2 as SQIVND (reference sequence). This CDR3 contains 14 residues. Trimming shortened V by 6 bases and J by 6 bases, and 17 bases separated the two germline ends. Study outcomes and limitations: At the start, clonality exceeded age-matched healthy donors and followed circulating CD8+ T-cell counts.

Sequencing used immunoSEQ multiplex PCR; TCRdb keeps in-frame clones, though not all of them. The sample contains 150,000 or so clones, approximately 80% of which appear only once. This clone has only a few counts. Its matching antigen is unknown. This material consisted of PBMCs, taken after 36 months of ibrutinib treatment. This TCR was recovered from a human donor with chronic lymphocytic leukemia. The V call is TRBV19, the J call TRBJ1-2; D gene ambiguous. CDR3 protein: CASRPGPRGDGYTF. The CDR3 DNA follows: TGTGCCAGTAGGCCCGGGCCCCGAGGCGATGGCTACACCTTC.